One sample yielded the 6 T cell receptor beta chains listed below, sequenced in a study of blood T cell repertoires in COVID-19. TCRdb's copy holds only in-frame clones and misses some; the assay was immunoSEQ multiplex PCR. This table has nearly 250,000 clones, 86% appearing once. The source material was peripheral blood. The receptors originated from a woman older than 75 with COVID-19, enrolled during active disease.

The chain carries TRBV18 and TRBJ1-1; TRBD1 aligns across 7 bases. The length of the CDR3 is 14 residues. Trimming removed 6 bases from V and 7 bases from J; junction bases left unmatched: 11. Germline V gene lookup returns CDR1 KGHSH and CDR2 LQKENI. In DNA form, the CDR3 reads TGTGCCAGCTCTCAACGGGGGACAGTGGATGAAGCTTTCTTT. Its protein product is CASSQRGTVDEAFF.

J is TRBJ1-2 and V is TRBV9; TRBD1 agrees at 7 bases. Per germline, CDR1 SGDLS and CDR2 YYNGEE. The V and J ends lost 4 bases and 3 bases, in that order; junction bases with no gene match: 9. CDR3 length equals 15 residues. The chain's CDR3 is CASSTRQGADYGYTF. CDR3 in DNA: TGTGCCAGCAGCACGCGACAGGGAGCCGACTATGGCTACACCTTC.

The chain has TRBV5-6 and TRBJ1-3; 7 nucleotides align to TRBD1. CDR3 size: 17 residues. Losses at the gene ends were 2 bases for V and 2 bases for J; bases not matched to a gene: 10. Germline CDR1 SGHDT, CDR2 YYEEEE. The CDR3: CASSLGTDTFTGNTIYF. The CDR3 DNA reads TGTGCCAGCAGCTTAGGGACAGACACTTTCACTGGAAACACCATATATTTT.

Remarks on this clone: A junction boundary mismatches the germline segment, possibly from a read error. This sample also contains other DNA sequences that code for the same CDR3. The chain combines TRBV5-1 with TRBJ1-1, with unresolved D. The length of the CDR3 is 14 residues. Per the germline V gene, CDR1 is SGHRS and CDR2 is YFSETQ. CDR3 protein: CASCSDGMNTEAFF. The CDR3 nucleotides are TGCGCCAGCTGCAGTGACGGGATGAACACTGAGGCTTTCTTT.

The chain has TRBV6-6 and TRBJ1-4; a weak D match, TRBD1 (6 bases). Deletions cut 4 bases from V and 8 bases from J, with 17 bases between. This CDR3 is built from 15 residues. Germline CDR1 reads MNHNY; CDR2 reads SVGAGI (reference sequence). DNA for the CDR3: TGTGCCAGCAGTTTTTCCAGGGGCGCGGAGGAAAAACTGTTTTTT. Protein sequence: CASSFSRGAEEKLFF.

The chain links TRBV5-1 to TRBJ2-1; TRBD2 matches 8 bases. The CDR3 is 21 residues long. Germline V lookup: CDR1 SGHRS, CDR2 YFSETQ. V shed 4 bases and J 3 bases; nucleotides not matched to a gene: 24. CDR3 sequence: CASSPQGLPTSGGVVYNEQFF. CDR3 nucleotides: TGCGCCAGCAGCCCACAGGGTCTTCCAACCAGCGGGGGAGTCGTCTACAATGAGCAGTTCTTC.